The source of this T cell receptor beta chain is a study of cytomegalovirus exposure and HLA in healthy donors. Study-wide context: Among the 398 genotyped donors, 70% to 90% were placed in the Caucasian-associated ancestry cluster. General observations from the study: Analysis was performed later, and it showed HLA-associated TCR beta chains to be more clonally expanded than equally common others. In a later analysis, donors in an Asian-associated ancestry cluster reportedly had fewer N-insertions in productive TCRs than the cohort mean.

About this clone: Its antigen is unidentified.

Per the germline V gene, CDR1 is ENHRY and CDR2 is SYGVKD. The V and J ends lost 8 bases and 2 bases, in that order; junction bases with no gene match: 8. This CDR3 is built from 15 residues. PCR used 60 Vbeta primers and 13 Jbeta primers. Clones were sequenced by immunoSEQ multiplex PCR, and TCRdb holds only the in-frame ones, with some missing. Of 90,000 to 150,000 clones listed, 60% to 85% were seen once; the top ten hold about 2.8%. These donors counted as nominally healthy when sampled, but unrecorded immune exposures were likely. This rearrangement joins TRBV10-3 to TRBJ2-3, with TRBD2 identical over 9 bases. The sequenced sample consisted of PBMCs. This TCR was sampled from a woman aged 35 to 49 in good health and CMV-seropositive. CDR3 sequence (DNA): TGTGCCATCTCAGGACTAGCGACTTCCACAGATACGCAGTATTTT. Protein sequence: CAISGLATSTDTQYF.